The 8 T cell receptor beta chains presented below share a single source sample, sequenced in a study of T cell responses to AZD1222 COVID-19 vaccine. Sequencing used immunoSEQ multiplex PCR; TCRdb keeps in-frame clones, though not all of them. The profile covers under 200,000 clones, with 88% appearing a single time and roughly 5.5% taken by the ten largest. The input for sequencing was peripheral blood, taken on day 0 of AZD1222 vaccination. Every receptor here comes from an adult in good health.

V and J are TRBV18 and TRBJ2-1; 8 bases line up with TRBD2. Germline V gives CDR1 KGHSH, CDR2 LQKENI. The CDR3 is 16 residues long. The ends lost 2 bases at V and 7 bases at J; junction bases unmatched: 10. In DNA form, the CDR3 reads TGTGCCAGCTCACCAGTGGGACTAGGGGTTAGAAATGAGCAGTTCTTC. Translated, it gives CASSPVGLGVRNEQFF.

This clone was found once. V gene TRBV7-2 combines with J gene TRBJ2-6; 8 bases align to TRBD2. The CDR3 contains 18 residues. V gave up 5 bases and J gave up 2 bases; unmatched junction bases: 11. CDR1 and CDR2 from the germline V gene are SGHTA and FQGNSA. CDR3 sequence: CASSLVGTRGTGANVLTF. The CDR3 coding sequence is TGTGCCAGCAGCCTCGTGGGGACTAGAGGCACTGGGGCCAACGTCCTGACTTTC.

This CDR3 reads CASSLLWVNEQFF. CDR3 DNA sequence: TGTGCCAGCAGCTTATTGTGGGTAAATGAGCAGTTCTTC. The chain couples TRBV7-2 to TRBJ2-1; D not certain. Germline values: CDR1 SGHTA, CDR2 FQGNSA. V was trimmed by 2 bases and J by 7 bases, leaving 9 bases between them. CDR3 length: 13 residues.

The rearrangement joins TRBV20-1 to TRBJ2-1, with D unresolved. The CDR3 has 11 residues. Between the trimmed V and J ends, which lost 3 bases and 3 bases, there was a span of 3 bases. Germline assignment: CDR1 DFQATT and CDR2 SNEGSKA (reference sequence). Written as DNA, the CDR3 is TGCAGTGCTAGTGTCTACAATGAGCAGTTCTTC. Translating it yields CSASVYNEQFF.

This chain uses TRBV18 with TRBJ2-2; TRBD2 matches 13 bases. Per the germline V gene, CDR1 is KGHSH and CDR2 is LQKENI. The V and J ends lost 0 bases and 7 bases, in that order; junction bases with no gene match: 5. CDR3 length: 17 residues. For the CDR3, the DNA is TGTGCCAGCTCACCACCCGGGACTAGCGGGGTCGGCGGGGAGCTGTTTTTT. Protein sequence: CASSPPGTSGVGGELFF. Combining the CDR3 with reference TRBV18 and TRBJ2-2 gives the whole variable domain NAGVMQNPRHLVRRRGQEARLRCSPMKGHSHVYWYRQLPEEGLKFMVYLQKENIIDESGMPKERFSAEFPKEGPSILRIQQVVRGDSAAYFCASSPPGTSGVGGELFFGEGSRLTVL.

Concerning this clone itself: At one of its ends the junction is not consistent with the germline gene, which may arise from a read error. This chain joins TRBV7-7 and TRBJ1-3; TRBD1 might be the D (5 bases). In germline, CDR1 is SSHAT, CDR2 FNYEAQ (reference sequence). CDR3 size: 15 residues. The CDR3 nucleotides read TGTGCTAGCAGTTCAGGGCCGAGCTCTGGAAACACCATATATTTT. Translation: CASSSGPSSGNTIYF.

This clone appeared a single time. The chain links TRBV30 to TRBJ1-1; D is unresolved. The CDR3 is 14 amino acids. V lost 4 bases and J 5 bases, leaving 17 bases between the germline ends. Looked up from germline, CDR1 is GTSNPN and CDR2 is SVGIG (reference sequence). The CDR3 loop reads CAWNSIPEITEAFF. CDR3 nucleotides: TGTGCCTGGAACAGTATCCCCGAGATAACTGAAGCTTTCTTT. Drawing the rest from reference TRBV30 and TRBJ1-1, the complete variable domain is SQTIHQWPATLVQPVGSPLSLECTVEGTSNPNLYWYRQAAGRGLQLLFYSVGIGQISSEVPQNLSASRPQDRQFILSSKKLLLSDSGFYLCAWNSIPEITEAFFGQGTRLTVV.

This rearrangement joins TRBV19 to TRBJ1-5; tentative D call: TRBD1 (5 bases). The V end lost 5 bases, the J end lost 1 base, and 21 bases lay between the germline ends. Germline CDR1 LNHDA, CDR2 SQIVND (reference sequence). The CDR3 is 18 amino acids. Written as DNA, the CDR3 is TGTGCCAGTAGTGCCAAAGGAGTTAGGGGTCCGAGCAATCAGCCCCAGCATTTT. Amino acids: CASSAKGVRGPSNQPQHF.